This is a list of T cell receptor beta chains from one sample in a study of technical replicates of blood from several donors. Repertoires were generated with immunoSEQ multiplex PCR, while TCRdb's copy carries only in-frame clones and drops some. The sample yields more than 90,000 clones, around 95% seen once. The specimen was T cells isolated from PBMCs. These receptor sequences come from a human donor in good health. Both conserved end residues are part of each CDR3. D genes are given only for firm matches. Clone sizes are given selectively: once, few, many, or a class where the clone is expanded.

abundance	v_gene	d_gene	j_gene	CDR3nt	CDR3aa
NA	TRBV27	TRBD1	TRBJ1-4	TGTGCCAGCAGTGTAAACCGGGACAGGGGGGGTGAAAAACTGTTTTTT	CASSVNRDRGGEKLFF
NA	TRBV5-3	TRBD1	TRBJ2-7	TGTGCCAGAAGTCCGCCGGGACAGGGGAACGAGCAGTACTTC	CARSPPGQGNEQYF
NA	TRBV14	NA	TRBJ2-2	TGTGCCAGCAGTTCGGACCCAGGAGGCACCGGGGAGCTGTTTTTT	CASSSDPGGTGELFF
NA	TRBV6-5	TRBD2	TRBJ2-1	TGTGCCAGCAGCCAAGCGGGAGTTGGGTACAATGAGCAGTTCTTC	CASSQAGVGYNEQFF
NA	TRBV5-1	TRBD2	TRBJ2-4	TGCGCCAGCAGCAGGGAGGCGGGAGAAAACATTCAGTACTTC	CASSREAGENIQYF
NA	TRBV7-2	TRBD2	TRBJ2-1	TGTGCCAGCAGCTCCAACCCGGCTAGCGGGGGGGGCTACAATGAGCAGTTCTTC	CASSSNPASGGGYNEQFF
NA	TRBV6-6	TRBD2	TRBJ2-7	TGTGCCAGCAGGACTAGCGGGAGGATCTCCGAGCAGTACTTC	CASRTSGRISEQYF
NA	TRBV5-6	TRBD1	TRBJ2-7	TGTGCCAGCAGCTATTTTCTTGTTGGGACAGGGGTCGAGCAGTACTTC	CASSYFLVGTGVEQYF
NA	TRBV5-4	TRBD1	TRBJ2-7	TGTGCCAGCAGCGGATCGGGACAGGGGGCCGCGTGGGGCTACGAGCAGTACTTC	CASSGSGQGAAWGYEQYF
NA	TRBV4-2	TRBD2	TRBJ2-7	TGTGCCAGCAGCCCCTTGGGACTAGCGGGGGGCCACTACGAGCAGTACTTC	CASSPLGLAGGHYEQYF
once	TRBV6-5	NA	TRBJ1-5	TGTGCCACCCGCTCGGTTCCAAATCAGCCCCAGCATTTT	CATRSVPNQPQHF
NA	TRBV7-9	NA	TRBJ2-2	TGTGCCAGCAGCTTATTTACTACCGGGAACACCGGGGAGCTGTTTTTT	CASSLFTTGNTGELFF
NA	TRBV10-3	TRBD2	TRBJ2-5	TGTGCCATCAGTCGACTAGCGGGACAAGAGACCCAGTACTTC	CAISRLAGQETQYF
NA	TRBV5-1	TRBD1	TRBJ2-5	TGCGCCAGCAGCTTGGCCCCGGGACAGCAAGAGACCCAGTACTTC	CASSLAPGQQETQYF
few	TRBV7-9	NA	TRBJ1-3	TGTGCCAGCAGCATTACAGGAACAGACACCATATATTTT	CASSITGTDTIYF
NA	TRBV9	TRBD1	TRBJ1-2	TGTGCCAGCAGCCCCCAGGGACAGCTCTATGGCTACACCTTC	CASSPQGQLYGYTF
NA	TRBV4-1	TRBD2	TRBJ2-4	TGCGCCAGCAGCCAAGGTTTGTCTAGCGGAATAGCCAAAAACATTCAGTACTTC	CASSQGLSSGIAKNIQYF
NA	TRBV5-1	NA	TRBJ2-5	TGCGCCAGCAGCTGGCGGGGGGACAGGGATGGAGAGACCCAGTACTTC	CASSWRGDRDGETQYF
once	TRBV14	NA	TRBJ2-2	TGTGCCAGCAGCCAATTAATATCCACCGGGGAGCTGTTTTTT	CASSQLISTGELFF
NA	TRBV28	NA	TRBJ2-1	TGTGCCAGCAGTTTTAGGGTTATCGGGGGGCCTCCCTACAATGAGCAGTTCTTC	CASSFRVIGGPPYNEQFF
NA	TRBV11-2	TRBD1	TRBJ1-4	TGTGCCAGCAGAGCCGACAGGGGGCTAGCTAATGAAAAACTGTTTTTT	CASRADRGLANEKLFF
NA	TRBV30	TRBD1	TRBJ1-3	TGTGCCTGGAGTCGGTCCGGACAGGGGGCAACTGGAAACACCATATATTTT	CAWSRSGQGATGNTIYF
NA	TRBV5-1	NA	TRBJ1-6	TGCGCCAGCAGCCTGGCCTCTAGATCCTATAATTCACCCCTCCACTTT	CASSLASRSYNSPLHF
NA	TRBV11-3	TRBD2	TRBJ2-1	TGTGCCAGCAGCTTTCTGGCGGGAGCGCGGGGCCACAATGAGCAGTTCTTC	CASSFLAGARGHNEQFF
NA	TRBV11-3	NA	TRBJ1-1	TGTGCCAGCAGCCGAGGGAGGGGCACTGAAGCTTTCTTT	CASSRGRGTEAFF
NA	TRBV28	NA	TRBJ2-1	TGTGCCAGCAGTTTAAGACTTAATGAGCAGTTCTTC	CASSLRLNEQFF
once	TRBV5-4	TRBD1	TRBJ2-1	TGTGCCAGCAGGGAGGCCGGGACAGACTACAATGAGCAGTTCTTC	CASREAGTDYNEQFF
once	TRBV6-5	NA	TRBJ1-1	TGTGCCAGCAGTTATACTGCCATGAACACTGAAGCTTTCTTT	CASSYTAMNTEAFF